This entry features one T cell receptor beta chain sequence. This entry is derived from a study of blood T cells in healthy people across ages. CDR1 is SGHAT, CDR2 FQDESV, per germline (reference sequence). The CDR3 extends over 15 amino acids. V dropped 0 bases and J dropped 0 bases, with 9 bases sitting between them. Sample-barcoded 5' priming and a J-beta primer mix drove a second PCR of roughly 7 to 11 cycles. Using its own MiXCR run on the 5' RACE reads, TCRdb lists one record per CDR3 protein. Of roughly 550,000 distinct CDR3 sequences in the sample, 24% were seen once. The data also belong to a second study, concerning T cells of mothers and their children. That publication notes: Versus unrelated pairs, overlap was slightly higher in related mother-child pairs, without reaching significance.

The specimen sequenced was blood. The rearrangement uses TRBV11-1 and TRBJ2-7, with D unresolved. The clonotype comes from a boy younger than 18 in good health. The CDR3 sequence is CASSLAPRTSYEQYF. The DNA for the CDR3 is TGTGCCAGCAGCTTAGCCCCCCGGACCTCCTACGAGCAGTACTTC.